This TCR beta chain emerged from a study of control samples from healthy donors and cancer patients. The CDR3 runs to 14 residues. V was clipped by 3 bases and J by 1 base, with 7 bases between them. Germline lookup yields CDR1 LGHDT and CDR2 YNNKEL (reference sequence). The assay was immunoSEQ multiplex PCR, and TCRdb's table has in-frame clones only and misses some. The sample contains some 80,000 clones, 70% to 90% of which appear only once. The specimen sequenced was PBMCs. This sequence was found in a woman aged 55-70 years with head and neck cancer. This rearrangement joins TRBV3-1 (or the pseudogene TRBV3-2) to TRBJ2-1; no clear D. The CDR3 sequence: CASSQSSSYNEQFF. The CDR3 region has the DNA TGTGCCAGCAGCCAGTCTAGTTCCTACAATGAGCAGTTCTTC.